These T cell receptor beta chains were read from a single sample in a study of preoperative IRX-2 immunotherapy in early breast cancer. Produced via immunoSEQ multiplex PCR; TCRdb's table is partial and in-frame only. The sample yields approximately 26,000 clones, about 77% seen once. This specimen consisted of lymph node tissue, obtained before IRX-2 immunotherapy. These receptors were taken from a human donor with breast cancer. CDR3s include the opening cysteine and the closing phenylalanine or tryptophan. D genes are given only for firm matches. Clone size is not always given. Where it is, it says once, few, many or a class for expanded clones.

d_gene	abundance	v_gene	j_gene	CDR3nt	CDR3aa
.	.	TRBV29-1	TRBJ1-1	TGCAGCGTTGAATGGGGGCGGGACACTGAAGCTTTCTTT	CSVEWGRDTEAFF
.	.	TRBV23-1	TRBJ1-2	TGCGCCAGCAGCCAGGCAGGGGACTATGGCTACACCTTC	CASSQAGDYGYTF
.	.	TRBV28	TRBJ1-1	TGTGCCAGCAGCTCCCCGGGACGGGACTCAATGAACACTGAAGCTTTCTTT	CASSSPGRDSMNTEAFF
TRBD2	.	TRBV6-8	TRBJ2-1	TGTGCCATCACGAGCGGGGGGGCGTACAATGAGCAGTTCTTC	CAITSGGAYNEQFF
TRBD2	.	TRBV5-1	TRBJ2-7	TGCGCCAGCAGCCCTACTAGCGGGGATTCCTACGAGCAGTACTTC	CASSPTSGDSYEQYF
.	once	TRBV5-1	TRBJ1-3	TGCGCCAGCAGTCCTGATGTAGGGGTTGGAAACACCATATATTTT	CASSPDVGVGNTIYF
.	.	TRBV11-3	TRBJ2-2	TGTGCCAGCAGCTTCCGGGACCCAAAGACCGGGGAGCTGTTTTTT	CASSFRDPKTGELFF
TRBD1	.	TRBV29-1	TRBJ1-1	TGCAGCGTTCCCCGAATAGGGGGGAGACAGGGGGCAAACACTGAAGCTTTCTTT	CSVPRIGGRQGANTEAFF
.	.	TRBV6-8	TRBJ1-4	TGTGCCAGCAGTGAGAGACAAGGGAATGAAAAACTGTTTTTT	CASSERQGNEKLFF
.	.	TRBV12-5	TRBJ1-1	TGTGCTAGTGCCTCAATCGGGTTGAACACTGAAGCTTTCTTT	CASASIGLNTEAFF
.	.	TRBV11-3	TRBJ2-2	TGTGCCAGCAGCCCTAGCCTTTTGAACACCGGGGAGCTGTTTTTT	CASSPSLLNTGELFF
.	.	TRBV11-3	TRBJ1-1	TGTGCCAGCAGCCCCGGGGCATTGGCGTGGGATGGGACTGAAGCTTTCTTT	CASSPGALAWDGTEAFF
TRBD2	.	TRBV6-8	TRBJ2-1	TGTGCCAGCAGTTTAGCGGGGGAGGCCTACAATGAGCAGTTCTTC	CASSLAGEAYNEQFF
.	.	TRBV6-8	TRBJ2-5	TGTGCCAGCAGTGCTATTAGAATTCCTGCAGAGACCCAGTACTTC	CASSAIRIPAETQYF
.	once	TRBV6-7	TRBJ1-2	TGTGCCAGCAGGAGCAGGGTTGGCTACACCTTC	CASRSRVGYTF
.	.	TRBV4-1	TRBJ1-6	TGCGCCAGCAGCCAAGACAGGGAGAAGAATTCACCCCTCCACTTT	CASSQDREKNSPLHF
.	.	TRBV28	TRBJ2-7	TGTGCCAGCAGTTTATGGCAGGGTGGAGACGAGCAGTACTTC	CASSLWQGGDEQYF
.	.	TRBV29-1	TRBJ1-2	TGCAGCGTTGGACAGAATGGGTATGGCTACACCTTC	CSVGQNGYGYTF
TRBD1	once	TRBV6-8	TRBJ1-2	TGTGCCAGCAGTAATAGACAGGGGGCAAATGGCTACACCTTC	CASSNRQGANGYTF
.	once	TRBV6-7	TRBJ2-7	TGTGCCAGCAGTGAAATCCTTAAGCAGTACTTC	CASSEILKQYF
.	once	TRBV11-3	TRBJ2-7	TGTGCCAGCAGCCTTAGCGGGACAGGTCCCCTCGAGCAGTACTTC	CASSLSGTGPLEQYF
TRBD1	few	TRBV18	TRBJ1-4	TGTGCCAGCTCACCTGGACAGGGCGGTAATGAAAAACTGTTTTTT	CASSPGQGGNEKLFF
.	few	TRBV11-3	TRBJ1-4	TGTGCCAGCAGCTTGGCGGCCAGGGGAGCAACTAATGAAAAACTGTTTTTT	CASSLAARGATNEKLFF
.	.	TRBV19	TRBJ1-1	TGTGCCAGTAGTATGGGAGGGCTGAACACTGAAGCTTTCTTT	CASSMGGLNTEAFF
TRBD1	.	TRBV9	TRBJ2-2	TGTGCCAGCAGCGCGGGACAGGTTAACACCGGGGAGCTGTTTTTT	CASSAGQVNTGELFF
.	.	TRBV6-8	TRBJ1-5	TGTGCCAGCTCGCGGGGCAATCAGCCCCAGCATTTT	CASSRGNQPQHF
.	.	TRBV22-1	TRBJ2-4	TGTGCCAGCAGTGGGGGACAGTTAGCCAAAAACATTCAGTACTTC	CASSGGQLAKNIQYF
.	.	TRBV11-3	TRBJ1-5	TGTGCCAGCAGCCCAGCTTTGAGGTCTCAGCCCCAGCATTTT	CASSPALRSQPQHF
TRBD1	.	TRBV4-2	TRBJ1-4	TGTGCCAGCAGCCAAGATCGGGGACAGGGATGGCCTATTGGGTCCCGTGAAAAACTGTTTTTT	CASSQDRGQGWPIGSREKLFF
.	once	TRBV19	TRBJ1-1	TGTGCCAGTGGGGAGCAGACGAACACTGAAGCTTTCTTT	CASGEQTNTEAFF
TRBD1	.	TRBV11-3	TRBJ1-2	TGTGCCAGCAGCTTAGGACAGGGAATTCTTGGCTACACCTTC	CASSLGQGILGYTF
.	.	TRBV6-8	TRBJ1-1	TGTGCCAGCAGTGTAAACAGTCTGAACACTGAAGCTTTCTTT	CASSVNSLNTEAFF
.	.	TRBV5-1	TRBJ2-3	TGCGCCAGCAGCTTCATCGGGGACGCGGAAACAGATACGCAGTATTTT	CASSFIGDAETDTQYF
.	.	TRBV5-1	TRBJ1-1	TGCGCCAGCAGCTTGACGGGAGATAACACTGAAGCTTTCTTT	CASSLTGDNTEAFF
.	.	TRBV1	TRBJ2-3	TGCGCCAGCAGCCAAGATACGGCTGGGGATACGCAGTATTTT	CASSQDTAGDTQYF
.	.	TRBV19	TRBJ1-2	TGTGCCAGTAGACGGGGCGCTGTTAATTCCCTCTATGGCTACACCTTC	CASRRGAVNSLYGYTF
TRBD1	.	TRBV11-3	TRBJ1-5	TGTGCCAGCAGCCGACTCCCGACAGGGCGAAGCAATCAGCCCCAGCATTTT	CASSRLPTGRSNQPQHF
TRBD1	once	TRBV6-8	TRBJ1-2	TGTGCCAGCAGTGTTACTGGACAGGGGGGGATCTATGGCTACACCTTC	CASSVTGQGGIYGYTF
.	.	TRBV7-7	TRBJ1-5	TGTGCCAGCAGCTTGGATCCTCGGGGCAATCAGCCCCAGCATTTT	CASSLDPRGNQPQHF
.	.	TRBV7-1	TRBJ1-2	TGTGCCAGCAGCCAAGAGGGCTACTATGGCTACACCTTC	CASSQEGYYGYTF
.	.	TRBV6-8	TRBJ2-7	TGTGCCAGCAAAGGGTCAGGGGACCCCTACGAGCAGTACTTC	CASKGSGDPYEQYF
TRBD1	.	TRBV6-8	TRBJ1-5	TGTGCCAGCAGTTACCGGCATGGACAGGGGCCCTCATCTTATCAGCCCCAGCATTTT	CASSYRHGQGPSSYQPQHF
TRBD1	few	TRBV11-3	TRBJ2-2	TGTGCCAGCAGTACCGGGACAGGGGAAATTAGGCTGTTTTTT	CASSTGTGEIRLFF
.	.	TRBV5-1	TRBJ1-6	TGCGCCAGCAGAGACAATTCGGAATATTCACCCCTCCACTTT	CASRDNSEYSPLHF